The 5 T cell receptor beta chains below come from one sample, sequenced in a study of metastatic and nonmetastatic thyroid tumors. TCRdb re-clonotyped the PCR reads through MiXCR. Among just over 7,500 clones listed, roughly 27% were seen once. No patient received treatment before thyroid surgery. Sequencing input: adjacent normal tissue. Receptor source: a female donor with papillary thyroid cancer or a benign thyroid nodule (not recorded which). Some clones in this sample may be carry-over from other donors' samples.

In its sample, this clone ranks as medium-sized. The chain joins TRBV7-2 to TRBJ2-7, with 9 bases identical to TRBD1. This CDR3 has 14 amino acids. V shed 3 bases and J 2 bases; nucleotides not matched to a gene: 2. Germline V gives CDR1 SGHTA, CDR2 FQGNSA. CDR3 nucleotides: TGTGCCAGCAGCTTCGGACAGGGGCCCTACGAGCAGTACTTC. It specifies CASSFGQGPYEQYF. The variable domain in full, with the rest retrieved from reference TRBV7-2 and TRBJ2-7, is GAGVSQSPSNKVTEKGKDVELRCDPISGHTALYWYRQSLGQGLEFLIYFQGNSAPDKSGLPSDRFSAERTGGSVSTLTIQRTQQEDSAVYLCASSFGQGPYEQYFGPGTRLTVT.

Many counts were recorded for this clone. This chain links TRBV29-1 with TRBJ2-5, with 7 bases fitting TRBD1. Germline values: CDR1 SQVTM, CDR2 ANQGSEA. V dropped 6 bases and J dropped 8; count of bases not matched to a gene: 12. The length of the CDR3 is 13 residues. The CDR3 spells CSVTQGFSGTQYF. The CDR3 DNA reads as TGCAGCGTAACACAGGGGTTCTCGGGCACCCAGTACTTC.

V is TRBV11-3 and J is TRBJ2-1, with no clear D. This CDR3 is 12 amino acids long. V lost 8 bases to trimming and J lost 0 bases, with 5 bases between them. Per the germline V gene, CDR1 is SGHNT and CDR2 is YENEEA. The chain's CDR3 is CASESSYNEQFF. The CDR3 nucleotides read TGTGCCAGCGAGAGCTCCTACAATGAGCAGTTCTTC.

The table lists this clone with a few counts. The chain joins TRBV6-2 or TRBV6-3 to TRBJ1-3, with 9 bases identical to TRBD1. The CDR3 length is 17 residues. V lost 5 bases to trimming and J lost 0 bases; unmatched junction nucleotides: 8. CDR1 MNHEY and CDR2 SVGEGT come from the germline V gene. The CDR3 sequence: CASSQPGQGISGNTIYF. The DNA of the CDR3 is TGTGCCAGCAGTCAGCCGGGACAGGGAATCTCTGGAAACACCATATATTTT.

For this clone: Given the absence of the conserved phenylalanine or tryptophan at the CDR3 end, a read error is likely. No DNA is shown, since the ends of the CDR3 on it are uncertain; the CDR3 is the one TCRdb lists. V is TRBV6-2 or TRBV6-3 and J is TRBJ2-1; the listed D gene, TRBD1, was not tested against the DNA. The CDR3 is 14 amino acids long, termini counted. Germline CDR1 reads MNHEY; CDR2 reads SVGEGT. The CDR3 spells CASRRQGERNEQIY.